What follows are 23 T cell receptor beta chains derived from one specimen sequenced in a study of blood T cells in healthy people across ages. A second PCR, run for about 7 to 11 cycles, used a sample-barcoded 5' primer plus a J-beta primer mix. TCRdb used MiXCR to reprocess the 5' RACE reads, holding one entry per CDR3 protein. The data contain approximately 1.5 million distinct CDR3 sequences, almost 35% of them seen just once; the ten biggest clones take up around 11%. Sample: blood. These receptors originate from a woman under 40 in good health.

As concerns this clonotype: A junction boundary mismatches the germline segment, possibly from a read error. The chain links TRBV20-1 to TRBJ2-7; perhaps TRBD2 as D (5 bases). This CDR3 is 14 amino acids long. Germline lookup yields CDR1 DFQATT and CDR2 SNEGSKA (reference sequence). This CDR3 reads CSTRAARGSYEQYF. The CDR3, as DNA: TGCAGTACTAGGGCGGCCCGGGGTTCCTACGAGCAGTACTTC.

As for this clonotype: A much larger clonotype is one base distant, so this may be a read error. V is TRBV4-1 and J is TRBJ2-7; D assignment may be TRBD1 or TRBD2 (5 bases each). Per the germline V gene, CDR1 is MGHRA and CDR2 is YSYEKL. The CDR3 has 15 amino acids. The CDR3 sequence is CAGSQAGTVTYEQYF. DNA of the CDR3: TGCGCCGGCAGCCAAGCCGGGACGGTTACCTACGAGCAGTACTTC.

The chain joins TRBV7-6 to TRBJ2-5; D is tentatively TRBD1 or TRBD2 (5 bases each). Trimming pared 7 bases from V and 5 bases from J, leaving 17 bases between. CDR3 size: 14 residues. CDR1 is SGHVS and CDR2 is FNYEAQ in the germline V gene. The CDR3 here is CASKKGFREETQYF. DNA of the CDR3: TGTGCCAGCAAAAAGGGGTTCAGGGAGGAGACCCAGTACTTC.

This clonotype was found many times. The rearrangement joins TRBV27 to TRBJ2-7; D unclear. The CDR3 is 13 amino acids. Trimming took off 9 bases at V and 3 bases at J, with 15 bases between the two ends. Per the germline V gene, CDR1 is MNHEY and CDR2 is SMNVEV (reference sequence). The CDR3 region is CARVNLGGYEQYF. The CDR3 nucleotides read TGTGCCAGGGTAAACCTGGGTGGCTACGAGCAGTACTTC.

This clonotype was seen many times. The chain combines TRBV29-1 with TRBJ2-3; no clear D. Germline lookup yields CDR1 SQVTM and CDR2 ANQGSEA. This CDR3 spans 14 amino acids. Trimming took off 2 bases at V and 3 bases at J, with 12 bases between the two ends. CDR3 loop: CSVEPPGVTDTQYF. CDR3 in DNA: TGCAGCGTTGAACCCCCTGGGGTGACAGATACGCAGTATTTT.

The chain links TRBV20-1 to TRBJ2-5; 8 bases are shared with TRBD2. The V gene's germline CDR1 is DFQATT and CDR2 SNEGSKA (reference sequence). The V segment lost 6 bases and the J segment 8 bases; nucleotides outside the gene matches: 14. CDR3 size: 14 residues. The CDR3: CSAVSGGGQGTQYF. In DNA form, the CDR3 reads TGCAGTGCCGTCTCTGGCGGGGGGCAAGGTACCCAGTACTTC.

This clonotype has at least ten counts. V and J are TRBV12-3 or TRBV12-4 and TRBJ2-3; D is ambiguous. CDR3 length: 14 residues. V lost 6 bases and J lost 0, with 10 bases in between. The CDR3 nucleotides read TGTGCCAGCAGCTTCGGGCGGAGCACAGATACGCAGTATTTT. Translating gives CASSFGRSTDTQYF.

This clonotype was counted between two and nine times. The CDR3 DNA reads TGTGCCAGCAGTTACTCGATACCGGTGCAGGCCTACGCCTACGAGCAGTACTTC. It specifies CASSYSIPVQAYAYEQYF. This sequence joins TRBV6-5 and TRBJ2-5; D is undetermined. The last part of the DNA fits TRBJ2-7 better; the J call may be wrong. This CDR3 contains 18 residues. Germline V CDR1 and CDR2: MNHEY, SVGAGI.

The chain joins TRBV5-8 to TRBJ2-4; 13 bases align to TRBD2. This CDR3 region has 16 residues. Per the germline V gene, CDR1 is SGHTS and CDR2 is YDEGEE. The J segment lost 7 bases and the V segment lost 4 bases, leaving 8 bases of the junction unmatched. CDR3 residues: CASSAGTSGMVNIQYF. In DNA, the CDR3 is TGTGCCAGCAGCGCAGGGACTAGCGGGATGGTTAACATTCAGTACTTC. The full variable domain, rest sourced from reference TRBV5-8 and TRBJ2-4, is EAGVTQSPTHLIKTRGQQATLRCSPISGHTSVYWYQQALGLGLQFLLWYDEGEERNRGNFPPRFSGRQFPNYSSELNVNALELEDSALYLCASSAGTSGMVNIQYFGAGTRLSVL.

The V call is TRBV20-1, the J call TRBJ2-1, with D possibly matching TRBD2 (6 bases). CDR3 length: 12 amino acids. In germline, CDR1 is DFQATT, CDR2 SNEGSKA (reference sequence). The V and J ends lost 1 base and 6 bases respectively, with 7 bases between them. CDR3 amino acids: CSARGRANEQFF. The DNA of the CDR3 is TGCAGTGCTAGAGGGAGGGCCAATGAGCAGTTCTTC.

Concerning this clonotype: The junction departs from germline at one end; a sequencing error may be responsible. The chain couples TRBV29-1 to TRBJ1-2, with D uncertain. Germline V gives CDR1 SQVTM, CDR2 ANQGSEA. The CDR3 covers 12 residues. For the CDR3, the DNA is TGCAGCGTCGACGCGGGGTACGAAGGCTACATCTTC. Amino acids: CSVDAGYEGYIF.

A few counts support this clonotype. The V call is TRBV10-3, the J call TRBJ2-7; D uncertain. Trimming removed 8 bases at V and 1 base at J, with 6 bases between. This CDR3 spans 11 amino acids. Germline values: CDR1 ENHRY, CDR2 SYGVKD. DNA for the CDR3: TGTGCCATCTCTAGGTCCTACGAGCAGTACTTC. This gives the protein CAISRSYEQYF.

The chain uses TRBV6-6 and TRBJ2-1; 8 bases fit TRBD2. The CDR3 loop spans 14 amino acids. CDR1 is MNHNY and CDR2 is SVGAGI in the germline V gene (reference sequence). The trim removed 8 bases at V and 7 bases at J, leaving 10 bases unmatched. CDR3 coding DNA: TGTGCCAGCCAAGGAGCGGGAGCGGTTAATGAGCAGTTCTTC. Translating gives CASQGAGAVNEQFF.

The chain links TRBV24-1 to TRBJ2-7, with D tentatively TRBD2 (6 bases). Trimming removed 8 bases at V and 4 bases at J, with 14 bases between. Germline CDR1 reads KGHDR; CDR2 reads SFDVKD. The CDR3 runs 13 residues. The CDR3 coding sequence is TGTGCCACCATGCGCGGGGCCGGGTACGAGCAGTACTTC. Residues: CATMRGAGYEQYF.

The gene calls are TRBV20-1 and TRBJ2-7; tentative D call: TRBD2 (6 bases). The J call may not be correct, given that the DNA end is closer to TRBJ2-5. The germline V gene encodes CDR1 DFQATT and CDR2 SNEGSKA (reference sequence). CDR3 length: 15 residues. In nucleotides, the CDR3 is TGCAGTGCTGGATCTAGCGCGTCGGTGGGGGAGACCCAGTACTTC. It specifies CSAGSSASVGETQYF.

The chain has TRBV5-6 and TRBJ2-1, with D possibly matching TRBD1 (6 bases). Per the germline V gene, CDR1 is SGHDT and CDR2 is YYEEEE. V gave up 1 base and J gave up 7 bases, with 12 bases separating them. The length of the CDR3 is 14 residues. The CDR3 reads CASSLPNRENEQFF. The CDR3 DNA follows: TGTGCCAGCAGCTTGCCCAACAGGGAGAATGAGCAGTTCTTC.

This clonotype appeared a few times. The CDR3 coding sequence is TGTGCCAGCAGCCAAGACGGAGTCGGACGGAAAGAGACCCAGTACTTC. Translation gives CASSQDGVGRKETQYF. The V gene is TRBV3-1, the J gene TRBJ2-5; D call uncertain. V was pared by 0 bases and J by 3 bases, with 14 bases between. CDR1 LGHDT and CDR2 YNNKEL come from the germline V gene (reference sequence). The CDR3 covers 16 residues.

This chain joins TRBV4-1 and TRBJ2-7, with D maybe TRBD2 (5 bases). The V gene lost 3 bases and the J gene lost 7 bases, with 19 bases spanning the gap. The length of the CDR3 is 15 residues. The germline gives CDR1 MGHRA, CDR2 YSYEKL. The DNA of the CDR3 is TGCGCCAGCAGCCATACAGCTAGCTCCTACAATGAGCAGTACTTC. This translates into CASSHTASSYNEQYF.

This sequence joins TRBV15 and TRBJ2-1; maybe TRBD2 (5 bases). Trimming left V 3 bases short and J 9 bases short, with 9 bases between. CDR1 LNHNV and CDR2 YYDKDF come from the germline V gene (reference sequence). The CDR3 spans 12 residues. CDR3 sequence (DNA): TGTGCCACCAGCAGGGAGGTGGGTGAGCAGTTCTTC. This encodes CATSREVGEQFF.

This clonotype occurred a few times. The gene calls are TRBV20-1 and TRBJ2-7, with 9 bases fitting TRBD2. CDR1 and CDR2 from the germline V gene are DFQATT and SNEGSKA (reference sequence). V trimming: 2 bases; J trimming: 2 bases; junction bases outside the gene matches: 4. The length of the CDR3 is 14 residues. The chain's CDR3 is CSARSPSGAYEQYF. In DNA form, the CDR3 reads TGCAGTGCTAGATCCCCTAGCGGGGCCTACGAGCAGTACTTC.

This clonotype has only a few counts. The chain joins TRBV20-1 to TRBJ1-1, with a weak D call TRBD1 (5 bases). Trimming took 3 bases from V and 6 from J, leaving 11 bases between them. From germline, CDR1 is DFQATT and CDR2 SNEGSKA (reference sequence). The CDR3 sequence is 12 residues long. In nucleotides, the CDR3 is TGCAGTGCTAGGGGCCAAGGGGCTGAAGCTTTCTTT. It yields the protein CSARGQGAEAFF.

This clonotype was counted only a few times. The chain recombines TRBV27 with TRBJ2-7; D is tentatively TRBD1 or TRBD2 (5 bases each). This CDR3 region has 15 residues. Germline CDR1 is MNHEY and CDR2 is SMNVEV (reference sequence). V was shortened by 2 bases and J by 5 bases, with 16 bases between the two germline ends. The CDR3 spells CASSLGGRWPNEQYF. CDR3 in DNA: TGTGCCAGCAGTTTAGGGGGACGGTGGCCTAACGAGCAGTACTTC.

The DNA of the CDR3 is TGCGCCAGCAGCCAAGAGGGTTCAGGGGGCACTGAAGCTTTCTTT. This gives the protein CASSQEGSGGTEAFF. V usage is TRBV4-1 and J usage is TRBJ1-1; 7 bases fit TRBD1. CDR3 size: 15 residues. The germline V gene encodes CDR1 MGHRA and CDR2 YSYEKL. J gave up 4 bases and V 0 bases, and 5 bases lay outside the gene matches.